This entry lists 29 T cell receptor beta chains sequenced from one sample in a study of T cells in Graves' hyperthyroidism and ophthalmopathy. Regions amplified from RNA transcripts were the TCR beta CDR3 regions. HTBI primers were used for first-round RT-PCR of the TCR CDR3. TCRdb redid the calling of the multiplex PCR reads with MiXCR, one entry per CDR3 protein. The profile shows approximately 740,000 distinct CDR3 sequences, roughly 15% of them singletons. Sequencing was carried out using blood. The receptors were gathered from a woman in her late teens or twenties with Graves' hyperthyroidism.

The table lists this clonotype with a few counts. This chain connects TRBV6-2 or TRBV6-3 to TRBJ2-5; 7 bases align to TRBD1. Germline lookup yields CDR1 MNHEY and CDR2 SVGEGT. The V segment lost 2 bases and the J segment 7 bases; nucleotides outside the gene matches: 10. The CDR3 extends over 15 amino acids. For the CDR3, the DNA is TGTGCCAGCAGTTACCGACAGGGAGATTGGGTGACCCAGTACTTC. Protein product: CASSYRQGDWVTQYF.

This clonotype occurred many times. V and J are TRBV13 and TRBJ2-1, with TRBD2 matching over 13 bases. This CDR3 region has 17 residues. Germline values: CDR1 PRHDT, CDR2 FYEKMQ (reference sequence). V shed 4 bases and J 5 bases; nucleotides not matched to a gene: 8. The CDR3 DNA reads TGTGCCAGCAGCTCAAGTTGGACTAGCGGGAGTCACAATGAGCAGTTCTTC. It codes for CASSSSWTSGSHNEQFF.

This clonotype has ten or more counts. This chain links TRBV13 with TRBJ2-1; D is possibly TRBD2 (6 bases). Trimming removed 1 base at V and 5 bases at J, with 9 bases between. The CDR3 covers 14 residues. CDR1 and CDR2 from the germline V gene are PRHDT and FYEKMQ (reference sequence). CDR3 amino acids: CASSLVSGDNEQFF. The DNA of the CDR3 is TGTGCCAGCAGCTTAGTCTCGGGGGACAATGAGCAGTTCTTC.

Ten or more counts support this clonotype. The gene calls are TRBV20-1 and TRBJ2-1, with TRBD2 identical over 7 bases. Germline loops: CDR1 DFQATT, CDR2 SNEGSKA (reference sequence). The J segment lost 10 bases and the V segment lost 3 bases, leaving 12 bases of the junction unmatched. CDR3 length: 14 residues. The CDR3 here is CSAREAGGSREQFF. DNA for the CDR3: TGCAGTGCTAGGGAAGCGGGCGGGAGTCGGGAGCAGTTCTTC.

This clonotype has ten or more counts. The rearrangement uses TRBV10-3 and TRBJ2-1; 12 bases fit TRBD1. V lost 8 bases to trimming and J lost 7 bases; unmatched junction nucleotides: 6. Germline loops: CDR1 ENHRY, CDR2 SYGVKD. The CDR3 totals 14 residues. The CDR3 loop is CAIAGTGGGNEQFF. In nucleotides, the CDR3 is TGTGCCATCGCTGGGACAGGGGGCGGGAATGAGCAGTTCTTC.

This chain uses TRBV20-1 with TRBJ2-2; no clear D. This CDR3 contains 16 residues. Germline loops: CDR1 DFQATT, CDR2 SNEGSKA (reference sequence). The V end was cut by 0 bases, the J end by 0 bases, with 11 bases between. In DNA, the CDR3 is TGCAGTGCTAGAGATCTGAGGACGGCGAACACCGGGGAGCTGTTTTTT. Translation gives CSARDLRTANTGELFF.

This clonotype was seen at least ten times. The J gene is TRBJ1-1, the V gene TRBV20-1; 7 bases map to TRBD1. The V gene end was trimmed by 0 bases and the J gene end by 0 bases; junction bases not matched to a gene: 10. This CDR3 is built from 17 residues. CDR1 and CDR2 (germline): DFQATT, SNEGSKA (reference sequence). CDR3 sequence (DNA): TGCAGTGCTAGAGATCCCCGACAGGGAGATATGAACACTGAAGCTTTCTTT. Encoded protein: CSARDPRQGDMNTEAFF.

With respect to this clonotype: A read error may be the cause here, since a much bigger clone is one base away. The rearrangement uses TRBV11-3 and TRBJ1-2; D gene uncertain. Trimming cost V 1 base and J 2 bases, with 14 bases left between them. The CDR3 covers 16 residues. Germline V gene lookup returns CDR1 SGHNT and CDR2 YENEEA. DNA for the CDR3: TGTGCCAGCAGCTTAGTTATCGTCGGAAGCAACTATGGCTACACCTTC. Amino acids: CASSLVIVGSNYGYTF.

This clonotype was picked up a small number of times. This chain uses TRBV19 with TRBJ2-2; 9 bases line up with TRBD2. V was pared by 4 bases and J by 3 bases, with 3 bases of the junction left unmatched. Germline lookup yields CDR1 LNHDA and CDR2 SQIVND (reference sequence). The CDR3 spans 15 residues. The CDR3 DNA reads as TGTGCCAGTAGTAATAGCGGGAGTTACACCGGGGAGCTGTTTTTT. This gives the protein CASSNSGSYTGELFF.

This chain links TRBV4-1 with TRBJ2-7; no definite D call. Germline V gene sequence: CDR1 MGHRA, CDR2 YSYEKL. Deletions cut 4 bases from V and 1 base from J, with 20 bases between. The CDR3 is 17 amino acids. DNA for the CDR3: TGCGCCAGCAGCCTTACAACCTTGCGAGCTTCTTCCTACGAGCAGTACTTC. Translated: CASSLTTLRASSYEQYF.

CDR3 sequence: CASSPPGTVSNTEAFF. In nucleotides, the CDR3 is TGTGCCAGCTCACCACCCGGGACAGTCTCGAACACTGAAGCTTTCTTT. This chain uses TRBV18 with TRBJ1-1; 7 bases line up with TRBD1. Looked up from germline, CDR1 is KGHSH and CDR2 is LQKENI. The trim removed 0 bases at V and 1 base at J, leaving 5 bases unmatched. The length of the CDR3 is 16 residues.

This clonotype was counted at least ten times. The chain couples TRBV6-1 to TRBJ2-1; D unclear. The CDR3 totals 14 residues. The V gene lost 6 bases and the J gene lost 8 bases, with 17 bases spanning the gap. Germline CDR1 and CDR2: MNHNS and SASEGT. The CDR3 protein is CASSKTWAPDEQFF. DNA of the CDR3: TGTGCCAGCAGCAAAACTTGGGCCCCGGATGAGCAGTTCTTC.

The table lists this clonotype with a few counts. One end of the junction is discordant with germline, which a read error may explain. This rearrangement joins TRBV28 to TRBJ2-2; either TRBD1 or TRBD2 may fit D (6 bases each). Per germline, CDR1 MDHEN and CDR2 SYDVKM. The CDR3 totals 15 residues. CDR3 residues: CASSSPGRGRGELSF. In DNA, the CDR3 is TGTGCCAGCAGTTCACCGGGACGGGGAAGGGGGGAGCTGTCTTTT.

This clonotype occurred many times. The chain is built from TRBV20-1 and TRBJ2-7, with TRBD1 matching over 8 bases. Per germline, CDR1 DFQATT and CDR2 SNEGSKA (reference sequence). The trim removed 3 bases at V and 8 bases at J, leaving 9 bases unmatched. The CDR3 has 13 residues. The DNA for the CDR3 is TGCAGTGCTAGGGGACAGGCCCCTACGAAGCAGTACTTC. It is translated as CSARGQAPTKQYF.

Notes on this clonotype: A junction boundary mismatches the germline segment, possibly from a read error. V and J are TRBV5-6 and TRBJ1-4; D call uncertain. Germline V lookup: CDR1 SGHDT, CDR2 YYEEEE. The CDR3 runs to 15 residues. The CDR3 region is CAGSLEVATNEKLFF. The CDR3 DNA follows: TGTGCCGGCAGCTTGGAGGTTGCAACTAATGAAAAACTGTTTTTT.

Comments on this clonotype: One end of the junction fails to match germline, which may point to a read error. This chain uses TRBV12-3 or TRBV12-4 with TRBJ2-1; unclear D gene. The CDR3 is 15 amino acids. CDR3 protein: CASGLAGKGYNEQFF. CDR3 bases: TGTGCCAGCGGTTTGGCTGGGAAAGGGTACAATGAGCAGTTCTTC.

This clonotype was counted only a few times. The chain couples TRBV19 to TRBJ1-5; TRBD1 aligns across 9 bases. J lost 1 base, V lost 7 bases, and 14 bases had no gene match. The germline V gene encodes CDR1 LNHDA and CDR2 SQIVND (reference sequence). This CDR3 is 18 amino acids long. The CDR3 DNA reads TGTGCCAGTAACCGGGACAGGGACCATTTATTCAGCAATCAGCCCCAGCATTTT. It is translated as CASNRDRDHLFSNQPQHF. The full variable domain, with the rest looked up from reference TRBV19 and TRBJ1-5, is DGGITQSPKYLFRKEGQNVTLSCEQNLNHDAMYWYRQDPGQGLRLIYYSQIVNDFQKGDIAEGYSVSREKKESFPLTVTSAQKNPTAFYLCASNRDRDHLFSNQPQHFGDGTRLSIL.

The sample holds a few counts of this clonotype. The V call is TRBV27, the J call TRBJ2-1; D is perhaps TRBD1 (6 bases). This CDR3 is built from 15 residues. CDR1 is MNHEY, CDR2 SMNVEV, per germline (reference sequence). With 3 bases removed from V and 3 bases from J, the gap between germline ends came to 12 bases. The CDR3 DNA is TGTGCCAGCAGTTTTGGGGGCCCAATCTACAATGAGCAGTTCTTC. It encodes CASSFGGPIYNEQFF.

CDR3: CAISEWGYGYTF. As DNA, the CDR3 is TGTGCCATCAGTGAATGGGGCTATGGCTACACCTTC. This chain uses TRBV10-3 with TRBJ1-2, with D unclear. V was shortened by 3 bases and J by 4 bases, with 6 bases between the two germline ends. Germline CDR1 reads ENHRY; CDR2 reads SYGVKD. This CDR3 contains 12 residues.

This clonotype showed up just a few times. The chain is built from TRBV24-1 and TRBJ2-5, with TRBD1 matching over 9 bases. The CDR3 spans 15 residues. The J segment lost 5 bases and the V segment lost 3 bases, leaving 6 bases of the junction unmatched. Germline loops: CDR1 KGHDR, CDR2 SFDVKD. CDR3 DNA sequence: TGTGCCACCAGTGATCCGACAGGGGGAGGGGAGACCCAGTACTTC. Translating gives CATSDPTGGGETQYF.

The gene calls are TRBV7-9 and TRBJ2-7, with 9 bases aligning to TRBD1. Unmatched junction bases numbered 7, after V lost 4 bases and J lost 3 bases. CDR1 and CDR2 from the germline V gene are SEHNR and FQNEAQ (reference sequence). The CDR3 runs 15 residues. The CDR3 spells CASSSTGGDFYEQYF. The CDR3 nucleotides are TGTGCCAGCAGCTCGACAGGGGGGGATTTCTACGAGCAGTACTTC.

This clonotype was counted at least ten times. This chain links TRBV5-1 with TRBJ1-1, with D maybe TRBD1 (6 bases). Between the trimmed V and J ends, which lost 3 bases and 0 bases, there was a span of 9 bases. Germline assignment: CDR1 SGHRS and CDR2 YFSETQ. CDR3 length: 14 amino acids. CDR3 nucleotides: TGCGCCAGCAGCTCGGGACACTTGAACACTGAAGCTTTCTTT. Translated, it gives CASSSGHLNTEAFF.

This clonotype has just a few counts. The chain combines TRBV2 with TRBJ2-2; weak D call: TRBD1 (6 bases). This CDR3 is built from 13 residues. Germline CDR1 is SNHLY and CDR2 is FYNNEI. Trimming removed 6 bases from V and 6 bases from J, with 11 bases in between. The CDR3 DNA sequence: TGTGCCAGCAGCCACAGGGATGCCGGGGAGCTGTTTTTT. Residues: CASSHRDAGELFF.

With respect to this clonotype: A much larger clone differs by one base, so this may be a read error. The CDR3 protein is CASSLNRGDLEQYF. CDR3 coding DNA: TGTGCCAGCAGTTTAAACAGGGGGGACCTCGAGCAGTACTTC. This rearrangement joins TRBV27 to TRBJ2-7, with 8 bases fitting TRBD1. Unmatched junction bases numbered 6, after V lost 2 bases and J lost 6 bases. This CDR3 spans 14 amino acids. Germline values: CDR1 MNHEY, CDR2 SMNVEV (reference sequence).

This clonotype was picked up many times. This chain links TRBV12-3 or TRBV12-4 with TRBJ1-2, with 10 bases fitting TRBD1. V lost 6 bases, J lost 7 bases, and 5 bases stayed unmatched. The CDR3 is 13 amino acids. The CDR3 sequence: CASSLTGGIGYTF. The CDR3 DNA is TGTGCCAGCAGCCTGACAGGGGGCATTGGCTACACCTTC.

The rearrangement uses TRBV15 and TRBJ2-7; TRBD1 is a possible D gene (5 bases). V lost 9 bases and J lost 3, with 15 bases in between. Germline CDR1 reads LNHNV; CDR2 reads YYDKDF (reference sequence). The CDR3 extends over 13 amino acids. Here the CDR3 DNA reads TGTGCCACGGGTAAGGGGATTGACTACGAGCAGTACTTC. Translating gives CATGKGIDYEQYF.

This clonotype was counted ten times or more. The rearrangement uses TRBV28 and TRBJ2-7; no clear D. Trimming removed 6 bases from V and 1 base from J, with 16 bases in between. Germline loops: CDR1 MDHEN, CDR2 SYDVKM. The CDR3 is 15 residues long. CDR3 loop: CASRTALPTSYEQYF. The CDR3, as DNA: TGTGCCAGCAGAACGGCCCTACCGACATCCTACGAGCAGTACTTC.

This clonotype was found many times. The CDR3 is CASSLGGGFGTEAFF. CDR3 bases: TGTGCCAGCAGTTTGGGTGGGGGGTTTGGCACTGAAGCTTTCTTT. The chain couples TRBV28 to TRBJ1-1; tentatively, D is TRBD1 (5 bases). The V end lost 3 bases, the J end lost 4 bases, and 15 bases lay between the germline ends. CDR1 and CDR2 from the germline V gene are MDHEN and SYDVKM. The CDR3 length is 15 residues. The variable domain in full, with the rest retrieved from reference TRBV28 and TRBJ1-1, is DVKVTQSSRYLVKRTGEKVFLECVQDMDHENMFWYRQDPGLGLRLIYFSYDVKMKEKGDIPEGYSVSREKKERFSLILESASTNQTSMYLCASSLGGGFGTEAFFGQGTRLTVV.

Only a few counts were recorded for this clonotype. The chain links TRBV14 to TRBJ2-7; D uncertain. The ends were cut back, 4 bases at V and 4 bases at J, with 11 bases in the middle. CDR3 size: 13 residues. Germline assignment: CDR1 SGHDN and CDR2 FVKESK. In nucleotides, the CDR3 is TGTGCCAGCAGCCGGAGTTGGGAATACGAGCAGTACTTC. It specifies CASSRSWEYEQYF.